Listed below are T cell receptor beta chains from one sample, sequenced in a study of blood T cell repertoires in COVID-19. Some clones are missing from TCRdb's copy, which holds only in-frame ones; the method was immunoSEQ multiplex PCR. There are 250,000 to 300,000 clones in the sample; 65% to 90% occur only once, and 4% to 6% lies in the top ten. Sequenced sample: peripheral blood. These receptors came from a man in his forties or fifties with active or convalescent COVID-19. CDR3s include the opening cysteine and the closing phenylalanine or tryptophan. A D gene is named only where the DNA matches it firmly. Clone size is given for some rows only: seen once, a few or many times, or a class if the clone is expanded.

once,.,TRBJ1-1,TRBV7-2,CASSLEGLTEAFF,TGTGCCAGCAGCTTAGAGGGGCTGACTGAAGCTTTCTTT
.,.,TRBJ2-5,TRBV4-1,CASSLSFSVRETQYF,TGCGCCAGCAGCCTTTCTTTTAGCGTGCGGGAGACCCAGTACTTC
.,.,TRBJ1-6,TRBV9,CASSVGGSSNSPLHF,TGTGCCAGCAGCGTAGGAGGGAGTAGTAATTCACCCCTCCACTTT
.,TRBD1,TRBJ1-2,TRBV27,CASRTTGGSHYGYTF,TGTGCCAGCAGAACCACAGGGGGAAGCCACTATGGCTACACCTTC
.,.,TRBJ2-1,TRBV12-5,CASARVADEQFF,TGTGCTAGTGCCCGCGTAGCAGATGAGCAGTTCTTC
.,.,TRBJ2-7,TRBV30,CAWSLPIPGLQEQYF,TGTGCCTGGAGTCTTCCCATACCGGGACTCCAGGAGCAGTACTTC
.,.,TRBJ1-1,TRBV28,CASKRGGAGTEAFF,TGTGCCAGCAAGAGGGGGGGGGCAGGGACTGAAGCTTTCTTT
.,TRBD2,TRBJ2-5,TRBV7-2,CASSHNTWTSETQYF,TGTGCCAGCAGCCATAATACCTGGACTAGCGAGACCCAGTACTTC
.,.,TRBJ1-2,TRBV6-1,CASSEASGRGRGGYTF,TGTGCCAGCAGTGAAGCGTCGGGCCGTGGGAGGGGAGGCTACACCTTC
once,.,TRBJ2-5,TRBV19,CASSIGAGMMETQYF,TGTGCCAGTAGTATAGGGGCAGGGATGATGGAGACCCAGTACTTC
.,TRBD1,TRBJ2-7,TRBV11-2,CASSLDSRGLEEQYF,TGTGCCAGCAGCTTAGATTCCAGGGGGCTTGAAGAGCAGTACTTC
.,.,TRBJ2-5,TRBV5-1,CASSLPGSGETQYF,TGCGCCAGCAGCCTCCCGGGGTCGGGAGAGACCCAGTACTTC
.,.,TRBJ1-2,TRBV9,CASSPMDSQNYGYTF,TGTGCCAGCAGCCCAATGGACAGCCAGAACTATGGCTACACCTTC
.,.,TRBJ2-3,TRBV24-1,CATSDSLTGLASTDTQYF,TGTGCCACCAGTGATTCATTGACCGGGTTGGCTAGCACAGATACGCAGTATTTT
.,.,TRBJ2-3,TRBV2,CASSESRRTQYF,TGTGCCAGCAGTGAGTCCAGGAGGACGCAGTATTTT
.,.,TRBJ1-2,TRBV4-2,CASSAPRSGDYGYTF,TGTGCCAGCAGCGCTCCCCGGAGCGGAGACTATGGCTACACCTTC
.,TRBD1,TRBJ1-6,TRBV10-3,CAIGGQGVEWSPLHF,TGTGCCATCGGGGGACAGGGGGTTGAGTGGTCACCCCTCCACTTT
.,.,TRBJ1-1,TRBV29-1,CSVEYGAKGLNTEAFF,TGCAGCGTTGAATATGGGGCCAAGGGGCTGAACACTGAAGCTTTCTTT
.,.,TRBJ2-3,TRBV28,CASTIGGSTDTQYF,TGTGCCAGCACCATCGGGGGTAGCACAGATACGCAGTATTTT
once,TRBD2,TRBJ2-7,TRBV3-1/TRBV3-2,CASSRTGGPDYEQYF,TGTGCCAGCAGCCGAACGGGAGGGCCGGACTACGAGCAGTACTTC
.,.,TRBJ2-2,TRBV4-1,CASSHAGWGAGELFF,TGCGCCAGCAGCCACGCAGGATGGGGGGCCGGGGAGCTGTTTTTT
.,TRBD1,TRBJ1-2,TRBV3-1/TRBV3-2,CASSQGDRPTIGYTF,TGTGCCAGCAGCCAAGGGGACAGACCCACTATCGGCTACACCTTC
.,.,TRBJ1-2,TRBV12-3/TRBV12-4,CASSLALGRGYTF,TGTGCCAGCAGTTTAGCGCTGGGGCGCGGCTACACCTTC
.,TRBD1,TRBJ2-3,TRBV19,CASSLRTGGATDTQYF,TGTGCCAGTAGTCTCCGGACAGGGGGAGCCACAGATACGCAGTATTTT
.,TRBD2,TRBJ2-7,TRBV10-3,CAISEPYSGTSESYEQYF,TGTGCCATCAGTGAGCCTTATTCCGGGACTAGCGAATCCTACGAGCAGTACTTC
.,.,TRBJ1-2,TRBV6-5,CASTHRTSKGGGYTF,TGTGCCAGCACCCACAGGACCTCCAAGGGCGGTGGCTACACCTTC
.,.,TRBJ1-6,TRBV3-1/TRBV3-2,CASSQGGYTYNSPLHF,TGTGCCAGCAGCCAAGGAGGGTATACCTATAATTCACCCCTCCACTTT
once,TRBD1,TRBJ1-2,TRBV30,CAWTSGTGYGGYGYTF,TGTGCCTGGACCAGCGGGACAGGGTACGGGGGCTATGGCTACACCTTC
.,.,TRBJ2-5,TRBV27,CASSTPRGETQYF,TGTGCCAGCAGTACCCCGAGAGGAGAGACCCAGTACTTC
once,TRBD2,TRBJ2-7,TRBV4-1,CASSQIIAGVGEQYF,TGCGCCAGCAGCCAGATCATAGCGGGAGTCGGCGAGCAGTACTTC
.,.,TRBJ2-1,TRBV29-1,CSVEILEYYNEQFF,TGCAGCGTTGAAATACTAGAATACTACAATGAGCAGTTCTTC
.,.,TRBJ2-2,TRBV21-1,CASSKGGLAGGDTGELFF,TGTGCCAGCAGCAAAGGGGGACTAGCGGGAGGGGACACCGGGGAGCTGTTTTTT
.,TRBD1,TRBJ1-4,TRBV3-1/TRBV3-2,CASNRGLNEKLFF,TGTGCCAGCAACAGGGGCCTTAATGAAAAACTGTTTTTT